This passage covers 8 T cell receptor beta chains from one sample sequenced in a study of blood T cell repertoires in COVID-19. TCRdb's table, derived via immunoSEQ multiplex PCR, lists solely in-frame clones and lacks some. The profile shows about 370,000 clones, approximately 88% of them singletons. Sequenced input: peripheral blood. All receptors come from a woman aged 25 to 45 with COVID-19, enrolled during active disease.

The chain carries TRBV27 and TRBJ2-1, with 7 bases identical to TRBD2. With V trimmed by 0 bases and J by 8 bases, 7 bases remained unmatched. The germline V gene encodes CDR1 MNHEY and CDR2 SMNVEV (reference sequence). The CDR3 spans 15 residues. The CDR3 bases are TGTGCCAGCAGTTTATCGCCGGGAGGATCCTATGAGCAGTTCTTC. Its translation: CASSLSPGGSYEQFF.

The rearrangement uses TRBV24-1 and TRBJ2-7; tentative D call: TRBD1 (5 bases). The CDR3 covers 14 residues. The germline CDR1 and CDR2 sequences are KGHDR and SFDVKD. V lost 4 bases to trimming and J lost 6 bases, with 15 bases between them. The CDR3 sequence: CATSDHMTAGEQYF. CDR3 DNA sequence: TGTGCCACCAGTGACCACATGACAGCAGGCGAGCAGTACTTC.

V is TRBV7-2 and J is TRBJ1-6; D ambiguous. CDR1 is SGHTA and CDR2 is FQGNSA in the germline V gene. V lost 1 base to trimming and J lost 5 bases, with 15 bases between them. The CDR3 length is 17 residues. The CDR3 sequence is CASSLVSGMNHNSPLHF. DNA for the CDR3: TGTGCCAGCAGCTTAGTGTCGGGGATGAACCATAATTCACCCCTCCACTTT.

The chain has TRBV4-1 and TRBJ2-7; a weak D match, TRBD1 (6 bases). The CDR3 covers 14 residues. V dropped 1 base and J dropped 3 bases, with 10 bases sitting between them. Germline V CDR1 and CDR2: MGHRA, YSYEKL. The CDR3 spells CASSQATGFYEQYV. CDR3 DNA: TGCGCCAGCAGCCAAGCTACAGGGTTCTACGAGCAGTACGTC.

The DNA for the CDR3 is TGTGCCAGCAGCCCTAGGACAGGGAACACTGAAGCTTTCTTT. Amino acid sequence: CASSPRTGNTEAFF. The chain has TRBV7-9 and TRBJ1-1; 7 bases map to TRBD1. Germline V lookup: CDR1 SEHNR, CDR2 FQNEAQ (reference sequence). The CDR3 is 14 amino acids. The junction had 4 bases not matched to a gene; V was cut back by 5 bases and J by 1 base.

The chain recombines TRBV5-4 with TRBJ1-2; 7 nucleotides align to TRBD1. Germline V gene lookup returns CDR1 SGHNT and CDR2 YYREEE (reference sequence). There are 16 residues in the CDR3. Germline trimming cut 1 base from V and 6 bases from J; bases unmatched to any gene: 12. The CDR3 sequence: CASSLLAAGGIDGYTF. The CDR3 DNA sequence: TGTGCCAGCAGCTTGTTGGCTGCAGGGGGAATTGATGGCTACACCTTC. Combining the CDR3 with reference TRBV5-4 and TRBJ1-2 gives the whole variable domain ETGVTQSPTHLIKTRGQQVTLRCSSQSGHNTVSWYQQALGQGPQFIFQYYREEENGRGNFPPRFSGLQFPNYSSELNVNALELDDSALYLCASSLLAAGGIDGYTFGSGTRLTVV.

V gene TRBV27 combines with J gene TRBJ2-1; 8 positions match TRBD2. CDR3 length equals 16 residues. Germline V gives CDR1 MNHEY, CDR2 SMNVEV (reference sequence). Unmatched junction bases numbered 7, after V lost 4 bases and J lost 2 bases. The CDR3 loop reads CASSSHTSGPYNEQFF. For the CDR3, the DNA is TGTGCCAGCAGTTCCCATACTAGCGGCCCCTACAATGAGCAGTTCTTC.

The chain uses TRBV4-3 and TRBJ1-2, with D possibly matching TRBD1 (6 bases). Germline V gives CDR1 LGHNA, CDR2 YSLEER. Trimming pared 0 bases from V and 4 bases from J, leaving 9 bases between. The CDR3 covers 14 residues. The CDR3 sequence: CASSQDRTAYGYTF. CDR3 in DNA: TGCGCCAGCAGCCAAGACAGGACAGCCTATGGCTACACCTTC.